These 29 T cell receptor beta chains were all obtained from the same sample, sequenced in a study of blood T cell repertoires in COVID-19 (dated by TCRdb to the early 2020s). Libraries were prepared through the immunoSEQ multiplex PCR assay. TCRdb provides this immuneACCESS table in a form limited to in-frame rearrangements. Some clones are lacking; in checked studies, under half of them reflect an unresolved V gene, and why the rest are absent is not known. This sample has roughly 250,000 clones in its table, and about 80% of those were observed once. The ten largest clones capture around 3.4% of the sample. Sequencing used peripheral blood. The receptors were sampled from a woman aged 80 or over with acute or convalescent COVID-19.

The rearrangement joins TRBV6-5 to TRBJ1-1, with TRBD1 identical over 7 bases. There are 14 residues in the CDR3. Germline CDR1 is MNHEY and CDR2 is SVGAGI. Germline trimming cut 5 bases from V and 5 bases from J; bases unmatched to any gene: 8. CDR3 sequence: CASSRGSGGTEAFF. CDR3 nucleotides: TGTGCCAGCAGTAGAGGCTCAGGGGGGACTGAAGCTTTCTTT.

The chain employs TRBV19 and TRBJ2-5; D gene uncertain. The CDR3 consists of 13 residues. Trimming cost V 7 bases and J 1 base, with 10 bases left between them. The germline CDR1 and CDR2 sequences are LNHDA and SQIVND (reference sequence). The CDR3 bases are TGTGCCAGTAACAACCGCGGCCAAGAGACCCAGTACTTC. Protein sequence: CASNNRGQETQYF.

The J gene is TRBJ1-5, the V gene TRBV20-1, with a weak D call TRBD1 (6 bases). This CDR3 is 14 amino acids long. V was pared by 3 bases and J by 1 base, with 10 bases between. The germline V gene encodes CDR1 DFQATT and CDR2 SNEGSKA (reference sequence). CDR3 region: CSASPQGSNQPQHF. CDR3 coding DNA: TGCAGTGCTAGTCCCCAGGGGAGCAATCAGCCCCAGCATTTT.

The chain links TRBV6-2 or TRBV6-3 to TRBJ1-2; D not resolved. The CDR3 runs to 13 residues. Germline V gene data show CDR1 as MNHEY and CDR2 as SVGEGT. V was pared by 4 bases and J by 4 bases, with 10 bases between. The CDR3 sequence: CASSFLRLYGYTF. The DNA of the CDR3 is TGTGCCAGCAGTTTCCTCCGTCTCTATGGCTACACCTTC.

The chain links TRBV3-1 (or the pseudogene TRBV3-2) to TRBJ2-1; D is perhaps TRBD1 (6 bases). Trimming cost V 1 base and J 4 bases, with 14 bases left between them. Germline assignment: CDR1 LGHDT and CDR2 YNNKEL (reference sequence). CDR3 size: 16 residues. CDR3 residues: CASSQVGAGEYNEQFF. CDR3 nucleotides: TGTGCCAGCAGCCAAGTCGGCGCAGGGGAGTACAATGAGCAGTTCTTC.

Worth noting for this clone: The identical CDR3 is also encoded by other nucleotide sequences in the sample. This chain uses TRBV4-1 with TRBJ1-2; D possibly corresponds to TRBD1 (5 bases). The germline gives CDR1 MGHRA, CDR2 YSYEKL. Trimming stripped 4 bases from V and 2 bases from J, with 8 bases between. This CDR3 has 13 residues. In nucleotides, the CDR3 is TGCGCCAGCAGCCGCGACAGAAACTATGGCTACACCTTC. Amino acid sequence: CASSRDRNYGYTF.

The chain links TRBV6-5 to TRBJ2-2; tentative D call: TRBD2 (7 bases). This CDR3 is built from 14 residues. Trimming pared 7 bases from V and 6 bases from J, leaving 15 bases between. Germline V CDR1 and CDR2: MNHEY, SVGAGI. CDR3 region: CASTIKGGAGELFF. In DNA, the CDR3 is TGTGCCAGCACCATCAAGGGGGGGGCCGGGGAGCTGTTTTTT.

This clone came up a few times. The gene calls are TRBV29-1 and TRBJ1-2, with TRBD1 matching 7 bases. Trimming took 7 bases from V and 4 from J; bases not matched to a gene: 9. The CDR3 runs to 13 residues. Germline loops: CDR1 SQVTM, CDR2 ANQGSEA. CDR3 residues: CSAGQGGLYGYTF. The CDR3 DNA is TGCAGCGCCGGGCAGGGGGGCCTCTATGGCTACACCTTC. Complete variable domain (other parts from reference TRBV29-1 and TRBJ1-2): SAVISQKPSRDICQRGTSLTIQCQVDSQVTMMFWYRQQPGQSLTLIATANQGSEATYESGFVIDKFPISRPNLTFSTLTVSNMSPEDSSIYLCSAGQGGLYGYTFGSGTRLTVV.

The rearrangement joins TRBV10-3 to TRBJ1-5; a possible D gene is TRBD1 (6 bases). The CDR3 has 13 amino acids. V was pared by 8 bases and J by 3 bases, with 11 bases between. CDR1 is ENHRY and CDR2 is SYGVKD in the germline V gene. DNA for the CDR3: TGTGCCATCCGTAGGGACATCAATCAGCCCCAGCATTTT. Protein: CAIRRDINQPQHF.

This chain connects TRBV12-5 to TRBJ1-6; TRBD1 aligns across 10 bases. V gave up 6 bases and J gave up 3 bases; unmatched junction bases: 17. In germline, CDR1 is LGHNT, CDR2 FRNRAP. The CDR3 covers 20 residues. The CDR3 loop reads CASGSLMTGGDPLYNSPLHF. CDR3 nucleotide sequence: TGTGCTAGTGGCTCTCTAATGACAGGGGGCGACCCTCTCTATAATTCACCCCTCCACTTT.

V and J are TRBV3-1 (or the pseudogene TRBV3-2) and TRBJ1-2; the D gene is possibly TRBD1 (6 bases). V lost 4 bases, J lost 3 bases, and 15 bases lay in between. The CDR3 covers 15 residues. The germline CDR1 and CDR2 sequences are LGHDT and YNNKEL (reference sequence). CDR3 loop: CASSPVDRGHYGYTF. In nucleotides, the CDR3 is TGTGCCAGCAGCCCCGTGGACAGAGGACACTATGGCTACACCTTC.

V gene TRBV6-5 combines with J gene TRBJ2-7, with 8 bases aligning to TRBD1. V gave up 2 bases and J gave up 4 bases; unmatched junction bases: 4. This CDR3 is 14 amino acids long. Germline lookup yields CDR1 MNHEY and CDR2 SVGAGI. The chain's CDR3 is CASSYDRGPYEQYF. The CDR3 nucleotides are TGTGCCAGCAGTTACGACAGGGGCCCGTACGAGCAGTACTTC.

The chain has TRBV18 and TRBJ2-2, with D hard to call. Germline CDR1 reads KGHSH; CDR2 reads LQKENI. This CDR3 has 15 residues. Trimming took 4 bases from V and 1 from J, leaving 10 bases between them. DNA for the CDR3: TGTGCCAGCTCACTAAGCACAGTGAACACCGGGGAGCTGTTTTTT. It codes for CASSLSTVNTGELFF.

This clone turned up a few times. The chain links TRBV4-2 to TRBJ1-3; possibly TRBD1 for D (5 bases). The V end lost 4 bases, the J end lost 0 bases, and 16 bases lay between the germline ends. The CDR3 totals 17 residues. Germline CDR1 reads LGHNA; CDR2 reads YNFKEQ. This chain's CDR3 is CASSLGGAASSGNTIYF. Written as DNA, the CDR3 is TGTGCCAGCAGCCTAGGAGGGGCAGCGAGCTCTGGAAACACCATATATTTT.

The sample holds a few counts of this clone. The CDR3 nucleotides read TGTGCCAGCAGCCCGGGACTAGCGGGAGTTGGTTCCGGGGAGCTGTTTTTT. Residues: CASSPGLAGVGSGELFF. The rearrangement uses TRBV7-9 and TRBJ2-2, with 14 positions matching TRBD2. Germline CDR1 SEHNR, CDR2 FQNEAQ (reference sequence). The CDR3 has 17 residues. Trimming removed 5 bases from V and 6 bases from J; junction bases left unmatched: 8.

V is TRBV29-1 and J is TRBJ1-2; D is undetermined. V was trimmed by 1 base and J by 4 bases, leaving 7 bases between them. From germline, CDR1 is SQVTM and CDR2 ANQGSEA. The CDR3 sequence is 12 residues long. CDR3 sequence (DNA): TGCAGCGTTGAAGCTAATAGCTATGGCTACACCTTC. Protein sequence: CSVEANSYGYTF.

This chain joins TRBV19 and TRBJ1-6; the match to TRBD1 covers 7 bases. V shed 6 bases, J shed 4 bases, and the junction held 6 bases outside the gene matches. The germline V gene encodes CDR1 LNHDA and CDR2 SQIVND (reference sequence). The CDR3 spans 15 residues. The DNA of the CDR3 is TGTGCCAGTAGCACAACAGGGGTTTATAATTCACCCCTCCACTTT. Translating gives CASSTTGVYNSPLHF.

The rearrangement links TRBV2 to TRBJ2-7; a weak D match, TRBD1 (6 bases). This CDR3 has 14 amino acids. The V and J ends lost 4 bases and 3 bases respectively, with 13 bases between them. Germline CDR1 SNHLY, CDR2 FYNNEI. As DNA, the CDR3 is TGTGCCAGCAGTGCCGGACAGAGCTACTACGAGCAGTACTTC. It encodes CASSAGQSYYEQYF.

V and J are TRBV7-2 and TRBJ2-5; tentatively, D is TRBD2 (6 bases). The CDR3 loop spans 14 amino acids. The V end was cut by 0 bases, the J end by 4 bases, with 9 bases between. Germline CDR1 and CDR2: SGHTA and FQGNSA. The CDR3 loop reads CASSLARGGETQYF. The CDR3 region has the DNA TGTGCCAGCAGCTTAGCGCGGGGAGGAGAGACCCAGTACTTC.

The chain combines TRBV5-1 with TRBJ2-1; 7 bases match TRBD2. With 4 bases clipped from V and 5 bases from J, the junction kept 6 bases outside the gene matches. Per the germline V gene, CDR1 is SGHRS and CDR2 is YFSETQ. The CDR3 consists of 14 residues. CDR3 loop: CASSITSANNEQFF. DNA of the CDR3: TGCGCCAGCAGCATAACTAGCGCTAACAATGAGCAGTTCTTC.

This clone has just a few counts. The chain carries TRBV5-6 and TRBJ2-2, with 9 bases identical to TRBD2. Looked up from germline, CDR1 is SGHDT and CDR2 is YYEEEE. J was trimmed by 4 bases and V by 4 bases; bases with no gene match: 5. The CDR3 is 15 amino acids. This CDR3 reads CASSRRGLATGELFF. In DNA form, the CDR3 reads TGTGCCAGCAGCCGGAGGGGACTAGCCACCGGGGAGCTGTTTTTT.

The chain has TRBV7-8 and TRBJ1-1; the D is unclear. Germline V gene sequence: CDR1 SGHVS, CDR2 FQNEAQ. Trimming removed 5 bases at V and 0 bases at J, with 7 bases between. The CDR3 length is 13 residues. The CDR3 is CASSERVNTEAFF. The DNA for the CDR3 is TGTGCCAGCAGCGAGAGAGTGAACACTGAAGCTTTCTTT.

The rearrangement joins TRBV25-1 to TRBJ2-1; tentatively, D is TRBD2 (6 bases). The CDR3 loop spans 14 amino acids. V was shortened by 3 bases and J by 10 bases, with 16 bases between the two germline ends. CDR1 is MGHDK, CDR2 SYGVNS, per germline. CDR3 nucleotide sequence: TGTGCCAGCAGTGACTCACTAGCTAGGGACGAGCAGTTCTTC. Its protein is CASSDSLARDEQFF.

This clone was found once. This chain connects TRBV28 to TRBJ1-2; perhaps TRBD1 as D (6 bases). The CDR3 runs 12 residues. Germline CDR1 MDHEN, CDR2 SYDVKM. Trimming shortened V by 5 bases and J by 13 bases, and 17 bases separated the two germline ends. CDR3 nucleotides: TGTGCCAGCAGTCTCCAAATGCAGACAGGCACCTTC. It codes for CASSLQMQTGTF.

The chain is built from TRBV19 and TRBJ1-1, with D tentatively TRBD1 (5 bases). Germline CDR1 reads LNHDA; CDR2 reads SQIVND (reference sequence). V was pared by 3 bases and J by 3 bases, with 8 bases between. This CDR3 has 13 residues. The CDR3 bases are TGTGCCAGTAGTATCAGGGCTGACACTGAAGCTTTCTTT. This sequence encodes CASSIRADTEAFF.

The rearrangement uses TRBV5-4 and TRBJ2-2; D is possibly TRBD2 (5 bases). V was pared by 2 bases and J by 6 bases, with 11 bases between. CDR3 length: 14 residues. Per the germline V gene, CDR1 is SGHNT and CDR2 is YYREEE (reference sequence). Written as DNA, the CDR3 is TGTGCCAGCAGCTTAACGGTCGGGGCCGGGGAGCTGTTTTTT. This translates into CASSLTVGAGELFF.

The chain recombines TRBV6-6 with TRBJ1-1; 7 bases map to TRBD1. This CDR3 is built from 15 residues. Germline V CDR1 and CDR2: MNHNY, SVGAGI (reference sequence). With 2 bases clipped from V and 0 bases from J, the junction kept 3 bases outside the gene matches. DNA for the CDR3: TGTGCCAGCAGTTACGGGGACAGTATGAACACTGAAGCTTTCTTT. Its protein product is CASSYGDSMNTEAFF.

This clone was observed once. The rearrangement joins TRBV7-9 to TRBJ1-2, with 9 bases aligning to TRBD1. Germline CDR1 SEHNR, CDR2 FQNEAQ (reference sequence). The CDR3 loop spans 14 amino acids. V shed 6 bases and J 6 bases; nucleotides not matched to a gene: 8. As DNA, the CDR3 is TGTGCCAGCAGGCCCGGGACAGGGCACCATGGCTACACCTTC. It yields the protein CASRPGTGHHGYTF.

This clone was detected a few times. V usage is TRBV18 and J usage is TRBJ1-2, with a weak D call TRBD1 (6 bases). The CDR3 is 16 residues long. CDR1 and CDR2 (germline): KGHSH, LQKENI. V was pared by 2 bases and J by 4 bases, with 17 bases between. The CDR3 spells CASSPGTPAGGYGYTF. The CDR3 DNA sequence: TGTGCCAGCTCACCAGGGACACCCGCTGGGGGCTATGGCTACACCTTC.